This TCR beta chain is drawn from a study of regulatory T cells in long-lasting Graves disease. As for the study in general: Antithyroid drug intake by newly diagnosed Graves' patients had lasted under 3 months.

Germline values: CDR1 SGHTA, CDR2 FQGNSA. The V gene end was trimmed by 8 bases and the J gene end by 6 bases; junction bases not matched to a gene: 9. The CDR3 spans 15 residues. To make TCR beta libraries, researchers used iRepertoire HTBI primers and Arm-PCR of CDR3 regions. One entry per CDR3 protein results from TCRdb running MiXCR on the multiplex PCR reads. The data contain roughly 610,000 distinct CDR3 sequences, roughly 15% of them seen just once; the ten biggest clones take up approximately 20%. As to time point: newly diagnosed GD, antithyroid drugs for less than 3 months. Following extraction of RNA from PBMCs, that RNA was used to make the TCR library. Study results and caveats: Persistent Graves' patients possessed reduced TCR diversity relative to recently diagnosed ones.

This clonotype was observed at least ten times. The target antigen is unknown. The data were also submitted as part of a second study, on T cells in Graves' hyperthyroidism and ophthalmopathy. From that second work: For ophthalmopathy, model prediction preceded onset by a median approximately 6 months.

V usage is TRBV7-2 and J usage is TRBJ2-1; 11 bases match TRBD2. The source is a woman in her thirties with Graves disease. The sequencing used peripheral blood mononuclear cells (PBMCs), collected at new diagnosis, from a patient treated with antithyroid drugs. The CDR3 bases are TGTGCCAGCGGGGGGAGACTAGCGGGGCCCAATGAGCAGTTCTTC. Translating it yields CASGGRLAGPNEQFF.